What follows are 30 T cell receptor beta chains derived from one specimen sequenced in a study of beta chain features in type 1 diabetes. Study-level points and caveats: Shorter TCRB CDR3s, moderately but significantly so, marked every one of the four CD4+ subsets in Type 1 diabetes patients.

No antigen has been assigned to these receptors. Sequenced material consisted of expressed TCRB transcripts (all of the isolated RNA was reverse transcribed). The table came from immunoSEQ multiplex PCR; TCRdb's copy has only in-frame clones and leaves some out. The data show 65,000 to 85,000 clones, about 48% seen once. Sequencing was done on a sample of central memory CD4+ T cells from blood. The receptors originated from a man aged 25 to 40 with type 1 diabetes.

The count of this clone is one. The chain joins TRBV2 to TRBJ1-1; D may be TRBD1 (6 bases). V lost 7 bases and J lost 1, with 13 bases in between. From germline, CDR1 is SNHLY and CDR2 FYNNEI. This CDR3 spans 14 amino acids. The CDR3 sequence: CASNPDSPNTEAFF. Here the CDR3 DNA reads TGTGCCAGCAACCCGGACAGCCCGAACACTGAAGCTTTCTTT.

In its sample, this clone was seen a few times. V gene TRBV5-6 combines with J gene TRBJ1-5, with D tentatively TRBD1 (5 bases). Trimming removed 2 bases from V and 6 bases from J, with 12 bases in between. The germline V gene encodes CDR1 SGHDT and CDR2 YYEEEE. The CDR3 is 14 amino acids. Here the CDR3 DNA reads TGTGCCAGCAGCTTCTCGGGGACTGGTCAGCCCCAGCATTTT. Translation gives CASSFSGTGQPQHF.

This sequence joins TRBV12-2 and TRBJ2-7; TRBD1 is the table's D call, not checked against the DNA. TRBV12-2 is tagged as a pseudogene. The CDR3 covers 15 residues. CDR3 in amino acids: CASRPRGPQNGEQYF. CDR3 DNA: TGTGCAAGTCGCCCCAGGGGACCACAGAATGGCGAGCAGTACTTC.

The chain recombines TRBV4-1 with TRBJ2-3; 14 bases are a match to TRBD2. J gave up 6 bases and V 4 bases, and 9 bases lay outside the gene matches. This CDR3 is 17 amino acids long. Germline V gene sequence: CDR1 MGHRA, CDR2 YSYEKL. CDR3 sequence (DNA): TGCGCCAGCAGCCTCCGAGGACTAGCGGGAGGCCCGGATACGCAGTATTTT. Protein: CASSLRGLAGGPDTQYF.

This clone was counted only a few times. The rearrangement uses TRBV10-3 and TRBJ2-7; 12 positions agree with TRBD1. V was clipped by 10 bases and J by 4 bases; unmatched bases: 2. Germline V gene lookup returns CDR1 ENHRY and CDR2 SYGVKD. The CDR3 contains 12 residues. The CDR3, as DNA: TGTGCCACGGGACAGGGGGCTTACGAGCAGTACTTC. Translating it yields CATGQGAYEQYF.

The chain has TRBV6-1 and TRBJ1-2; no reliable D call. The CDR3 length is 14 residues. V lost 0 bases and J 2 bases, leaving 7 bases between the germline ends. Per the germline V gene, CDR1 is MNHNS and CDR2 is SASEGT. CDR3 nucleotide sequence: TGTGCCAGCAGTGAAGCCGTAGTGAACTATGGCTACACCTTC. Translated, it gives CASSEAVVNYGYTF.

This sequence joins TRBV5-1 and TRBJ2-3; 8 nucleotides line up with TRBD1. CDR3 size: 17 residues. Germline CDR1 is SGHRS and CDR2 is YFSETQ. The V and J ends lost 0 bases and 4 bases, in that order; junction bases with no gene match: 10. CDR3 DNA: TGCGCCAGCAGCTTGGGAAATCCGACAGGGGAAGCAGATACGCAGTATTTT. Encoded protein: CASSLGNPTGEADTQYF.

The chain employs TRBV5-1 and TRBJ2-6, with D tentatively TRBD2 (6 bases). CDR1 is SGHRS, CDR2 YFSETQ, per germline. The CDR3 extends over 17 amino acids. V was cut by 4 bases and J by 0 bases, with 14 bases left in between. The DNA for the CDR3 is TGCGCCAGCAGCCCCCTAGCGACGAACTCTGGGGCCAACGTCCTGACTTTC. It yields the protein CASSPLATNSGANVLTF.

The V gene is TRBV7-8, the J gene TRBJ2-3; TRBD1 agrees at 8 bases. Germline values: CDR1 SGHVS, CDR2 FQNEAQ. The ends lost 4 bases at V and 2 bases at J; junction bases unmatched: 5. The CDR3 runs to 15 residues. The CDR3 region is CASSSWDRYTDTQYF. CDR3 sequence (DNA): TGTGCCAGCAGCTCCTGGGACAGGTACACAGATACGCAGTATTTT.

In this sample, this clone turned up a few times. The chain is built from TRBV29-1 and TRBJ1-2, with D uncertain. CDR1 is SQVTM, CDR2 ANQGSEA, per germline. Trimming shortened V by 7 bases and J by 6 bases, and 12 bases separated the two germline ends. This CDR3 comprises 11 residues. This CDR3 reads CSGEVYNGYTF. DNA of the CDR3: TGCAGCGGGGAGGTCTACAATGGCTACACCTTC.

The chain recombines TRBV5-6 with TRBJ2-1; 9 nucleotides line up with TRBD1. Losses at the gene ends were 4 bases for V and 8 bases for J; bases not matched to a gene: 4. The germline V gene has CDR1 SGHDT and CDR2 YYEEEE. The CDR3 loop spans 13 amino acids. The CDR3 reads CASSLDRGDEQFF. The CDR3 coding sequence is TGTGCCAGCAGCCTGGACAGGGGAGATGAGCAGTTCTTC. Complete variable domain (other parts from reference TRBV5-6 and TRBJ2-1): DAGVTQSPTHLIKTRGQQVTLRCSPKSGHDTVSWYQQALGQGPQFIFQYYEEEERQRGNFPDRFSGHQFPNYSSELNVNALLLGDSALYLCASSLDRGDEQFFGPGTRLTVL.

This clone has just one count. This chain joins TRBV15 and TRBJ2-7; 10 nucleotides line up with TRBD1. The trim removed 3 bases at V and 4 bases at J, leaving 6 bases unmatched. This CDR3 has 15 amino acids. The germline V gene has CDR1 LNHNV and CDR2 YYDKDF (reference sequence). CDR3 region: CATSRAGQGIYEQYF. CDR3 sequence (DNA): TGTGCCACCAGCAGGGCGGGACAGGGGATATACGAGCAGTACTTC.

This chain connects TRBV4-1 to TRBJ1-5; 7 bases agree with TRBD1. The CDR3 is 16 residues long. Germline V gene sequence: CDR1 MGHRA, CDR2 YSYEKL. After removal of 0 bases from V and 7 bases from J, the junction contained 9 bases not matched to a gene. CDR3 coding DNA: TGCGCCAGCAGCCAAGATTGGAGGGGGCTTGGCCAGCCCCAGCATTTT. This translates into CASSQDWRGLGQPQHF.

This clone was found a few times. The V gene is TRBV7-9, the J gene TRBJ2-3, with 8 bases that match TRBD2. Germline V gives CDR1 SEHNR, CDR2 FQNEAQ (reference sequence). The CDR3 has 14 residues. Trimming at V came to 6 bases and at J to 3 bases, leaving 5 bases not matched to a gene. This CDR3 reads CASRRERGTDTQYF. CDR3 bases: TGTGCCAGCAGGCGGGAGCGGGGGACAGATACGCAGTATTTT.

This clone was observed a handful of times. This sequence joins TRBV9 and TRBJ2-5; the D gene is possibly TRBD1 (6 bases). The germline V gene encodes CDR1 SGDLS and CDR2 YYNGEE. The CDR3 is 16 amino acids. The V end lost 0 bases, the J end lost 4 bases, and 16 bases lay between the germline ends. CDR3 sequence reads: CASSVGTGIPLETQYF. The CDR3 DNA reads as TGTGCCAGCAGCGTAGGAACAGGGATCCCCTTAGAGACCCAGTACTTC.

The chain carries TRBV9 and TRBJ1-2, with 7 bases lining up with TRBD1. J lost 7 bases, V lost 3 bases, and 9 bases had no gene match. The CDR3 extends over 14 amino acids. Per the germline V gene, CDR1 is SGDLS and CDR2 is YYNGEE. The CDR3 is CASSATATGAGYTF. The CDR3 coding sequence is TGTGCCAGCAGCGCTACCGCTACAGGGGCTGGCTACACCTTC.

The sample holds a few counts of this clone. The chain is built from TRBV29-1 and TRBJ2-7; 11 bases line up with TRBD1. The V gene's germline CDR1 is SQVTM and CDR2 ANQGSEA. V lost 6 bases and J lost 3; bases outside the gene matches: 1. CDR3 length equals 12 residues. The CDR3 bases are TGCAGCGTAGGGACAGGGGGCTACGAGCAGTACTTC. Translating gives CSVGTGGYEQYF.

The chain uses TRBV19 and TRBJ1-1; maybe TRBD1 (5 bases). The V gene lost 5 bases and the J gene lost 5 bases, with 9 bases spanning the gap. This CDR3 comprises 12 residues. Germline CDR1 reads LNHDA; CDR2 reads SQIVND (reference sequence). CDR3 coding DNA: TGTGCCAGTAGTGGGGGGGGAACTGAAGCTTTCTTT. Translating gives CASSGGGTEAFF.

The chain recombines TRBV6-1 with TRBJ2-1, with D maybe TRBD1 (6 bases). This CDR3 contains 15 residues. Trimming removed 6 bases at V and 4 bases at J, with 16 bases between. The V gene's germline CDR1 is MNHNS and CDR2 SASEGT. CDR3 region: CASRAGTSTYNEQFF. DNA for the CDR3: TGTGCCAGCAGAGCCGGGACAAGTACTTACAATGAGCAGTTCTTC.

This chain joins TRBV7-9 and TRBJ2-1; weak D call: TRBD1 (5 bases). Germline values: CDR1 SEHNR, CDR2 FQNEAQ (reference sequence). This CDR3 contains 13 residues. The V end was cut by 5 bases, the J end by 4 bases, with 9 bases between. As DNA, the CDR3 is TGTGCCAGCAGCAAGACAGTTTACAATGAGCAGTTCTTC. This codes for CASSKTVYNEQFF.

The chain couples TRBV30 to TRBJ1-5, with D possibly being TRBD1 (5 bases). CDR1 and CDR2 (germline): GTSNPN, SVGIG (reference sequence). This CDR3 has 13 residues. Deletions cut 1 base from V and 5 bases from J, with 9 bases between. In DNA, the CDR3 is TGTGCCTGGAGTGGCAGGGTGGATCAGCCCCAGCATTTT. It specifies CAWSGRVDQPQHF.

This chain connects TRBV5-4 to TRBJ2-5; TRBD2 is a possible D gene (5 bases). Germline V lookup: CDR1 SGHNT, CDR2 YYREEE (reference sequence). The CDR3 totals 14 residues. Trimming removed 4 bases at V and 1 base at J, with 11 bases between. In DNA form, the CDR3 reads TGTGCCAGCAGCCTACTAGAGAGCCAAGAGACCCAGTACTTC. Protein: CASSLLESQETQYF.

This clone was found a few times. The J gene is TRBJ2-3, the V gene TRBV10-2; 7 bases line up with TRBD2. Germline CDR1 and CDR2: WSHSY and SAAADI. J gave up 5 bases and V 5 bases, and 7 bases lay outside the gene matches. This CDR3 is built from 14 residues. The CDR3 spells CASSPAPGGDTQYF. The DNA for the CDR3 is TGCGCCAGCAGTCCTGCCCCGGGAGGAGATACGCAGTATTTT.

The genes are TRBV6-1 and TRBJ2-3; 8 bases match TRBD2. In germline, CDR1 is MNHNS, CDR2 SASEGT. The CDR3 is 17 residues long. With 3 bases clipped from V and 2 bases from J, the junction kept 10 bases outside the gene matches. The CDR3 region has the DNA TGTGCCAGCAGTGAGACAGGCCACGGGGGGGCCACAGATACGCAGTATTTT. Amino acid sequence: CASSETGHGGATDTQYF.

This clone came up a few times. This rearrangement joins TRBV11-2 to TRBJ2-5; 7 bases are a match to TRBD2. The ends lost 4 bases at V and 5 bases at J; junction bases unmatched: 7. Per the germline V gene, CDR1 is SGHAT and CDR2 is FQNNGV. This CDR3 is 14 amino acids long. CDR3 sequence: CASSSAGRRETQYF. For the CDR3, the DNA is TGTGCCAGCAGCTCAGCGGGACGCAGGGAGACCCAGTACTTC.

By proportion, this clone is medium-sized (0.01 to 0.1%). The V and J genes are TRBV5-1 and TRBJ2-1; weak D call: TRBD1 (6 bases). The germline CDR1 and CDR2 sequences are SGHRS and YFSETQ. The V end was cut by 4 bases, the J end by 9 bases, with 11 bases between. The CDR3 has 12 amino acids. The DNA of the CDR3 is TGCGCCAGCAGCGAACAGGGCAGTGAGCAGTTCTTC. The encoded protein is CASSEQGSEQFF. Full variable domain (outside the CDR3, taken from reference TRBV5-1 and TRBJ2-1): KAGVTQTPRYLIKTRGQQVTLSCSPISGHRSVSWYQQTPGQGLQFLFEYFSETQRNKGNFPGRFSGRQFSNSRSEMNVSTLELGDSALYLCASSEQGSEQFFGPGTRLTVL.

The genes are TRBV2 and TRBJ2-1; TRBD2 agrees at 10 bases. With 2 bases clipped from V and 3 bases from J, the junction kept 1 base outside the gene matches. The CDR3 contains 15 residues. Germline V gene lookup returns CDR1 SNHLY and CDR2 FYNNEI. This CDR3 reads CASSELAGDYNEQFF. The CDR3 DNA follows: TGTGCCAGCAGTGAACTAGCGGGAGACTACAATGAGCAGTTCTTC.

This clone appeared a single time. The CDR3 region is CASSIRGGGAQPQHF. In nucleotides, the CDR3 is TGTGCCAGTAGTATCCGGGGGGGAGGGGCACAGCCCCAGCATTTT. The genes are TRBV19 and TRBJ1-5, with TRBD1 as a possible D gene (5 bases). This CDR3 has 15 residues. V gave up 3 bases and J gave up 7 bases, with 16 bases separating them. Germline loops: CDR1 LNHDA, CDR2 SQIVND (reference sequence).

This clone was detected only a few times. The chain uses TRBV5-1 and TRBJ2-1, with D possibly matching TRBD2 (5 bases). Between the trimmed V and J ends, which lost 6 bases and 0 bases, there was a span of 16 bases. The germline gives CDR1 SGHRS, CDR2 YFSETQ. The CDR3 is 16 residues long. The CDR3 DNA is TGCGCCAGCACCCTTGGCGGGCCTAGCTCCTACAATGAGCAGTTCTTC. This translates into CASTLGGPSSYNEQFF.

This clone came up a few times. V is TRBV4-1 and J is TRBJ2-1; 9 bases line up with TRBD1. This CDR3 region has 15 residues. V trimming: 1 base; J trimming: 9 bases; junction bases outside the gene matches: 7. In germline, CDR1 is MGHRA, CDR2 YSYEKL. In DNA form, the CDR3 reads TGCGCCAGCAGCCAAGTGGGACAGGGATCGGGTGAGCAGTTCTTC. Protein: CASSQVGQGSGEQFF.